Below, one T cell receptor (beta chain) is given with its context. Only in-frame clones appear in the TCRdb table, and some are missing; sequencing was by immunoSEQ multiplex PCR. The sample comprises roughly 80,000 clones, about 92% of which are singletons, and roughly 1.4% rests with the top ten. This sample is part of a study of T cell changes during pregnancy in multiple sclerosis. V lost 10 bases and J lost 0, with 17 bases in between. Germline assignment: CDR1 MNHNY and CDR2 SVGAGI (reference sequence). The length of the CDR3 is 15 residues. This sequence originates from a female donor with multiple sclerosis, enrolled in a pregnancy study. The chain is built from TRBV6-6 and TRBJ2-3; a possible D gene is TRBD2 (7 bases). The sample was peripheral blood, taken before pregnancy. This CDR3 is CAISRGGISTDTQYF. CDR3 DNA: TGTGCCATATCAAGGGGGGGGATTAGCACAGATACGCAGTATTTT.